The subject of this entry is one TCR beta chain. Its specificity is unknown. This record belongs to a study of T cell repertoires and Cas9 in healthy adults. Study-level information: Characterization of SpCas9-reactive CD4 and CD8 T cells covered multi-effector potency, cytotoxicity and lineage. Study-level results: In vitro, SpCas9-reactive Tregs were reported to curb effector T cell proliferation and function.

CDR3 size: 14 residues. V shed 3 bases, J shed 5 bases, and the junction held 4 bases outside the gene matches. Germline CDR1 reads KGHSH; CDR2 reads LQKENI. Profiling relied on immunoSEQ multiplex PCR, and the TCRdb table lists in-frame clones only, not all of them. The data show more than 20,000 clones, around 90% seen once. The sequencing input was CD4+ effector T cells (CD127+, CD25-, CD137-, CD154-) from PBMCs; culture status not recorded. The TCR originated in a human donor in good health. This chain links TRBV18 with TRBJ2-3, with 8 bases fitting TRBD2. CDR3 in DNA: TGTGCCAGCTCACCTTCGGGAGGGGGAGATACGCAGTATTTT. It translates to CASSPSGGGDTQYF. The complete variable domain, with remaining parts taken from reference TRBV18 and TRBJ2-3, reads NAGVMQNPRHLVRRRGQEARLRCSPMKGHSHVYWYRQLPEEGLKFMVYLQKENIIDESGMPKERFSAEFPKEGPSILRIQQVVRGDSAAYFCASSPSGGGDTQYFGPGTRLTVL.